Below, 9 T cell receptor beta chains from the same sample are listed, as sequenced in a study of PD-1 blockade in classical Hodgkin lymphoma. Produced via immunoSEQ multiplex PCR; TCRdb's table is partial and in-frame only. The sample shows some 50,000 clones, 73% of them seen only once. Each patient experienced a relapse that followed autologous stem cell transplantation, and brentuximab vedotin exposure varied. The sequencing here drew on peripheral blood mononuclear cells (PBMCs), taken at baseline. These receptors were taken from a human donor with classical Hodgkin lymphoma.

J is TRBJ2-7 and V is TRBV19, with 7 nucleotides matching TRBD2. The CDR3 is 16 residues long. V was pared by 2 bases and J by 0 bases, with 7 bases of the junction left unmatched. The germline V gene encodes CDR1 LNHDA and CDR2 SQIVND (reference sequence). The CDR3 DNA follows: TGTGCCAGTAGTATATCGGTCGGGGGGTTCTCCTACGAGCAGTACTTC. Translation: CASSISVGGFSYEQYF. The complete variable domain, with remaining parts taken from reference TRBV19 and TRBJ2-7, reads DGGITQSPKYLFRKEGQNVTLSCEQNLNHDAMYWYRQDPGQGLRLIYYSQIVNDFQKGDIAEGYSVSREKKESFPLTVTSAQKNPTAFYLCASSISVGGFSYEQYFGPGTRLTVT.

Worth noting for this clone: Different DNA sequences within this sample yield the same CDR3. This rearrangement joins TRBV27 to TRBJ2-1, with TRBD2 matching over 7 bases. Per the germline V gene, CDR1 is MNHEY and CDR2 is SMNVEV (reference sequence). Trimming cost V 3 bases and J 4 bases; bases outside gene matches: 3. The CDR3 is 14 residues long. CDR3 sequence: CASSLGGRYNEQFF. DNA of the CDR3: TGTGCCAGCAGTTTGGGCGGGAGATACAATGAGCAGTTCTTC.

This chain connects TRBV6-6 to TRBJ2-2, with a tentative D call TRBD1 (6 bases). Germline CDR1 is MNHNY and CDR2 is SVGAGI (reference sequence). The CDR3 is made up of 15 amino acids. The ends were cut back, 5 bases at V and 2 bases at J, with 12 bases in the middle. The DNA of the CDR3 is TGTGCCAGCAGTCTCACAGGGATCAACACCGGGGAGCTGTTTTTT. Its protein is CASSLTGINTGELFF.

The chain is built from TRBV2 and TRBJ1-1; D is possibly TRBD1 (6 bases). V dropped 11 bases and J dropped 6 bases, with 19 bases sitting between them. Germline-derived CDR1 and CDR2 are SNHLY and FYNNEI. The CDR3 has 13 amino acids. In DNA, the CDR3 is TGTGCCCGCCAGGGAGGAGGGGGATCTGAAGCTTTCTTT. As protein: CARQGGGGSEAFF.

The V and J genes are TRBV5-1 and TRBJ2-3; D call uncertain. The ends were cut back, 6 bases at V and 6 bases at J, with 14 bases in the middle. The germline CDR1 and CDR2 sequences are SGHRS and YFSETQ. This CDR3 is 13 amino acids long. The DNA of the CDR3 is TGCGCCAGCACCCTGGGAACTTCCGATACGCAGTATTTT. This codes for CASTLGTSDTQYF.

The chain has TRBV19 and TRBJ1-1; D not certain. The V end lost 1 base, the J end lost 2 bases, and 11 bases lay between the germline ends. Germline loops: CDR1 LNHDA, CDR2 SQIVND (reference sequence). CDR3 length equals 15 residues. The CDR3 protein is CASSIGWGYNTEAFF. For the CDR3, the DNA is TGTGCCAGTAGTATAGGGTGGGGATACAACACTGAAGCTTTCTTT. The full variable domain, with the rest looked up from reference TRBV19 and TRBJ1-1, is DGGITQSPKYLFRKEGQNVTLSCEQNLNHDAMYWYRQDPGQGLRLIYYSQIVNDFQKGDIAEGYSVSREKKESFPLTVTSAQKNPTAFYLCASSIGWGYNTEAFFGQGTRLTVV.

To note about this clone: Other DNA sequences in this specimen translate into the identical CDR3. The V gene is TRBV15, the J gene TRBJ2-3; D gene ambiguous. Per germline, CDR1 LNHNV and CDR2 YYDKDF (reference sequence). Between the trimmed V and J ends, which lost 0 bases and 7 bases, there was a span of 5 bases. CDR3 size: 12 residues. The CDR3 nucleotides read TGTGCCACCAGCAGAGATCACTATACGCAGTATTTT. Encoded protein: CATSRDHYTQYF.

V is TRBV2 and J is TRBJ2-1; 8 positions agree with TRBD2. Trimming removed 4 bases from V and 9 bases from J; junction bases left unmatched: 5. The CDR3 totals 13 residues. Germline CDR1 reads SNHLY; CDR2 reads FYNNEI. The CDR3 region has the DNA TGTGCCAGCAGTGTTAGCGGGGAAGGTGAGCAGTTCTTC. Residues: CASSVSGEGEQFF.

About this clone itself: The identical CDR3 is also encoded by other nucleotide sequences in the sample. The chain employs TRBV5-1 and TRBJ2-3; the D is unclear. The CDR3 has 15 amino acids. V was pared by 4 bases and J by 0 bases, with 12 bases between. Germline V lookup: CDR1 SGHRS, CDR2 YFSETQ. CDR3 sequence reads: CASSLVVSSTDTQYF. In nucleotides, the CDR3 is TGCGCCAGCAGCCTGGTAGTCAGTAGCACAGATACGCAGTATTTT.